These 14 T cell receptor beta chains share one sample of origin, sequenced in a study of T-cell reconstitution after alpha-beta-depleted transplantation in children. This sample's TCRbeta library carried unique molecular identifier barcodes. Each CDR3 protein gets one entry after TCRdb re-called the PCR reads with MiXCR. Among more than 250,000 distinct CDR3 sequences listed, approximately 9.6% were seen once. The starting material was PBMCs from the stem cell graft donor, obtained from the stem cell graft. The receptors shown here come from a human donor who donated a stem cell graft to a child with SCID.

A few counts support this clonotype. The gene calls are TRBV3-1 and TRBJ1-3, with D possibly TRBD1 on 5 matching bases. Germline CDR1 reads LGHDT; CDR2 reads YNNKEL (reference sequence). The CDR3 runs to 14 residues. V lost 1 base to trimming and J lost 4 bases, with 8 bases between them. CDR3 amino acids: CASSQAGGGNTIYF. The DNA for the CDR3 is TGTGCCAGCAGCCAAGCCGGGGGAGGAAACACCATATATTTT.

This clonotype has ten or more counts. V gene TRBV4-1 combines with J gene TRBJ2-3; D is undetermined. The CDR3 runs 13 residues. V was pared by 2 bases and J by 4 bases, with 7 bases between. Germline CDR1 reads MGHRA; CDR2 reads YSYEKL. The CDR3 protein is CASSQTPADTQYF. DNA of the CDR3: TGCGCCAGCAGCCAAACCCCCGCAGATACGCAGTATTTT.

This clonotype was seen at least ten times. Here the CDR3 DNA reads TGTGCCAGCAGTCCCTTCCAGGGGGCCTTCTATGGCTACACCTTC. Its translation: CASSPFQGAFYGYTF. The rearrangement joins TRBV6-2 or TRBV6-3 to TRBJ1-2; 8 nucleotides align to TRBD1. The CDR3 is 15 amino acids. Per the germline V gene, CDR1 is MNHEY and CDR2 is SVGEGT. The trim removed 5 bases at V and 4 bases at J, leaving 9 bases unmatched.

This clonotype has more than one count but fewer than ten. J is TRBJ2-3 and V is TRBV20-1; 11 nucleotides align to TRBD2. The CDR3 is 15 amino acids. Germline-derived CDR1 and CDR2 are DFQATT and SNEGSKA (reference sequence). Trimming took 3 bases from V and 0 from J; bases not matched to a gene: 2. CDR3 nucleotide sequence: TGCAGTGCTAGTCGACTAGCGGGGAGCACAGATACGCAGTATTTT. Its translation is CSASRLAGSTDTQYF.

A few counts support this clonotype. CDR3 amino acids: CASSPPRGGSTDTQYF. Written as DNA, the CDR3 is TGTGCCAGCAGCCCCCCCAGGGGGGGAAGCACAGATACGCAGTATTTT. The chain combines TRBV14 with TRBJ2-3; D might be TRBD1 or TRBD2, each matching 7 bases. The CDR3 is made up of 16 amino acids. Per the germline V gene, CDR1 is SGHDN and CDR2 is FVKESK. Trimming took off 4 bases at V and 0 bases at J, with 14 bases between the two ends.

Remarks on this clonotype: The CDR3 carries no conserved terminal phenylalanine or tryptophan, so it likely arises from a read error. The rearrangement joins TRBV5-1 to TRBJ2-4; TRBD1 agrees at 10 bases. Germline assignment: CDR1 SGHRS and CDR2 YFSETQ. CDR3 size: 17 residues. With V trimmed by 0 bases and J by 8 bases, 11 bases remained unmatched. The CDR3 DNA sequence: TGCGCCAGCAGCTTGGGCCCCGGGACAGGGGATTTGTACATTCAGTACTCC. Its translation: CASSLGPGTGDLYIQYS.

J is TRBJ1-2 and V is TRBV9, with a weak D call TRBD1 (5 bases). The CDR3 length is 13 residues. From germline, CDR1 is SGDLS and CDR2 YYNGEE. The V and J ends lost 0 bases and 8 bases respectively, with 11 bases between them. CDR3 sequence reads: CASSVEGTKGYTF. CDR3 coding DNA: TGTGCCAGCAGCGTAGAGGGGACTAAGGGCTACACCTTC.

For this clonotype: Since a much larger clone is just one base distant, this may be a read error. The rearrangement joins TRBV12-3 or TRBV12-4 to TRBJ2-3, with D possibly matching TRBD2 (5 bases). V gave up 3 bases and J gave up 6 bases, with 19 bases separating them. CDR3 length equals 16 residues. CDR3 sequence: CASSLRANGSRDTQYF. The DNA of the CDR3 is TGTGCCAGCAGTTTGAGGGCTAACGGATCCCGCGATACGCAGTATTTT.

This clonotype has just a few counts. The genes are TRBV18 and TRBJ2-3; D is uncertain. V was cut by 2 bases and J by 4 bases, with 10 bases left in between. Germline V gene sequence: CDR1 KGHSH, CDR2 LQKENI. The CDR3 is made up of 14 amino acids. The CDR3 reads CASSPGPYADTQYF. The CDR3 DNA is TGTGCCAGCTCACCAGGCCCTTACGCAGATACGCAGTATTTT.

The gene calls are TRBV7-3 and TRBJ2-1, with TRBD1 as a possible D gene (6 bases). V dropped 2 bases and J dropped 4 bases, with 18 bases sitting between them. Germline V gene sequence: CDR1 SGHTA, CDR2 FQGTGA. This CDR3 is 17 amino acids long. In DNA, the CDR3 is TGTGCCAGCAGCTTAGAAATAGTTCTAGGGGGTTACAATGAGCAGTTCTTC. Translation: CASSLEIVLGGYNEQFF.

This clonotype was detected ten times or more. The chain recombines TRBV29-1 with TRBJ1-3; D ambiguous. V gave up 6 bases and J gave up 0 bases, with 6 bases separating them. Germline V lookup: CDR1 SQVTM, CDR2 ANQGSEA. This CDR3 contains 12 residues. The CDR3 sequence is CSVRPSGNTIYF. The CDR3 DNA reads TGCAGCGTCCGTCCCTCTGGAAACACCATATATTTT.

This clonotype was counted between two and nine times. The CDR3 region is CASSSRLDRTTDTQYF. The CDR3 DNA sequence: TGTGCCAGCAGCTCACGCCTGGACAGGACCACAGATACGCAGTATTTT. The chain combines TRBV7-8 with TRBJ2-3; 7 bases are shared with TRBD1. J was trimmed by 2 bases and V by 4 bases; bases with no gene match: 9. The germline CDR1 and CDR2 sequences are SGHVS and FQNEAQ. This CDR3 has 16 amino acids.

As for this clonotype: The junction differs from germline at one of its ends, possibly a read error. The chain has TRBV13 and TRBJ2-1; D is possibly TRBD1 (6 bases). This CDR3 spans 14 amino acids. The germline V gene encodes CDR1 PRHDT and CDR2 FYEKMQ (reference sequence). CDR3 in amino acids: CASRLRGPTGIPSF. In DNA form, the CDR3 reads TGTGCCAGCAGGTTGAGGGGTCCCACAGGGATTCCCTCCTTC.

A few counts support this clonotype. The genes are TRBV5-1 and TRBJ2-1; D tentatively reads TRBD1 or TRBD2 (5 bases each). This CDR3 region has 15 residues. V lost 0 bases, J lost 8 bases, and 15 bases lay in between. Germline lookup yields CDR1 SGHRS and CDR2 YFSETQ. The CDR3 protein is CASSLGGPGRDEQFF. As DNA, the CDR3 is TGCGCCAGCAGCTTGGGGGGACCAGGTAGGGATGAGCAGTTCTTC.